The T cell receptor (beta chain) described here comes from a study of patients and donors after allogeneic stem cell transplantation. This clonotype was detected a few times. TCRdb re-called the RT-PCR reads with MiXCR, one entry per CDR3 protein. The table has tens of thousands of distinct CDR3 sequences, 35% to 40% seen once. Material: blood, either unsorted or a sorted T cell fraction (not recorded which). The TCR originated in a human donor who was either an allogeneic HSCT recipient or a stem cell or donor lymphocyte infusion donor (not recorded which). It is not recorded whose cells these are; they may come from a transplant donor.

As DNA, the CDR3 is TGTGCCAGCAGCCGTCGACTAGATGGTGGGGAGCAGTACTTC. It translates to CASSRRLDGGEQYF. This chain links TRBV7-9 with TRBJ2-7; possible D gene TRBD2, 6 bases. The CDR3 spans 14 residues. Trimming left V 5 bases short and J 7 bases short, with 18 bases between. The V gene's germline CDR1 is SEHNR and CDR2 FQNEAQ (reference sequence). The full variable domain, in which reference TRBV7-9 and TRBJ2-7 provide the parts outside the CDR3, is DTGVSQNPRHKITKRGQNVTFRCDPISEHNRLYWYRQTLGQGPEFLTYFQNEAQLEKSRLLSDRFSAERPKGSFSTLEIQRTEQGDSAMYLCASSRRLDGGEQYFGPGTRLTVT.